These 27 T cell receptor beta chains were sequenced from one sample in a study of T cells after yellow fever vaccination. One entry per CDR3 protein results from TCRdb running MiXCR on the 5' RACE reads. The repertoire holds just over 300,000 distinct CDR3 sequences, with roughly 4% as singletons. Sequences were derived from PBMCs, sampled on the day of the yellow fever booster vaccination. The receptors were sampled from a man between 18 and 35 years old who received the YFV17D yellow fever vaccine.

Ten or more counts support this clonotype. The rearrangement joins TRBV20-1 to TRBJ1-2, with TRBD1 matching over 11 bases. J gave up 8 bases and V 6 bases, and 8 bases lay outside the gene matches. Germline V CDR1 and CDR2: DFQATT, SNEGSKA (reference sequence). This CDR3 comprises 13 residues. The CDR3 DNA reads TGCAGTGCCCGAAGGGACAGGGGGTACGGCTACACCTTC. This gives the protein CSARRDRGYGYTF.

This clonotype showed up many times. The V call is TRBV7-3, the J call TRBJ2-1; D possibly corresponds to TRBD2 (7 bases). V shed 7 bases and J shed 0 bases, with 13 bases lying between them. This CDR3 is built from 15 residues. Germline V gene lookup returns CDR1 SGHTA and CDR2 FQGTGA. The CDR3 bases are TGTGCCAGCAACGGGGGGCCCAGCTCCTACAATGAGCAGTTCTTC. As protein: CASNGGPSSYNEQFF.

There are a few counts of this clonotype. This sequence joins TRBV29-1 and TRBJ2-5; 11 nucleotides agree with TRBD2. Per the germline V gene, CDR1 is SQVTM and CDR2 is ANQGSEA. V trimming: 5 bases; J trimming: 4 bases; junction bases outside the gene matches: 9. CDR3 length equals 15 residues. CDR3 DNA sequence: TGCAGCGTTTCTTCTAGCGGGGGGACGGGAGAGACCCAGTACTTC. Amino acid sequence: CSVSSSGGTGETQYF.

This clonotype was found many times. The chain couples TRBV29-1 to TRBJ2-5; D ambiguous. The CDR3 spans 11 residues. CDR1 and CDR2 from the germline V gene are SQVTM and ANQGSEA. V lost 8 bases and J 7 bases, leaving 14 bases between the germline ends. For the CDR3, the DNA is TGCAGCTTTGCCCTTTGGGGGACCCAGTACTTC. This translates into CSFALWGTQYF.

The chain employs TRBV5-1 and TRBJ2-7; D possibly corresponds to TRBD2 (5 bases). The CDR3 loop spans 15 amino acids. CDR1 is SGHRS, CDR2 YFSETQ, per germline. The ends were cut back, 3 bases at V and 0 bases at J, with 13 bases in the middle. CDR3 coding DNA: TGCGCCAGCAGCTCGGGGTCTGGGAGCTCCTACGAGCAGTACGTC. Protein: CASSSGSGSSYEQYV.

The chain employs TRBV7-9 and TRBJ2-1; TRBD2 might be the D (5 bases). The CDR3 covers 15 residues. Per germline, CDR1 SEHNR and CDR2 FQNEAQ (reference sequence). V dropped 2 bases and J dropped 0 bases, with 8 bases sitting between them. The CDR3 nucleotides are TGTGCCAGCAGCTTACAACTAGTCTCCTACAATGAGCAGTTCTTC. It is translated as CASSLQLVSYNEQFF.

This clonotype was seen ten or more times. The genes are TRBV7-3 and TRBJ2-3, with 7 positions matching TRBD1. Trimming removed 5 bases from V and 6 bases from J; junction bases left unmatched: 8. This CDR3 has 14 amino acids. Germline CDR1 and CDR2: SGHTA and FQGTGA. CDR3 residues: CASSLRQGWDTQYF. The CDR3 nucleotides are TGTGCCAGCAGCCTGAGACAGGGATGGGATACGCAGTATTTT.

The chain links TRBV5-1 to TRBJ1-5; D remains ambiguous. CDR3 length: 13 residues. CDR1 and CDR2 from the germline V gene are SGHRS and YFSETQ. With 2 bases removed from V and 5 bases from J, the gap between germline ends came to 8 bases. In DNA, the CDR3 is TGCGCCAGCAGCTTTGAGGGAGATCAGCCCCAGCATTTT. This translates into CASSFEGDQPQHF.

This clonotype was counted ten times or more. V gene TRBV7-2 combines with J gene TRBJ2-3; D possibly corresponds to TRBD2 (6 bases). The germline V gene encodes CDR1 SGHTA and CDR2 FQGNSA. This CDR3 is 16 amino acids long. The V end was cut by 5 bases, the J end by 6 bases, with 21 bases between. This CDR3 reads CASSGPVGLAPDTQYF. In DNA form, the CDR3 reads TGTGCCAGCAGCGGTCCTGTGGGACTCGCCCCTGATACGCAGTATTTT.

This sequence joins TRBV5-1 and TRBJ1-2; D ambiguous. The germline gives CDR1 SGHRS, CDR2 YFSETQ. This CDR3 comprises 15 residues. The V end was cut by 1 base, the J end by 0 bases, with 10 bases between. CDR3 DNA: TGCGCCAGCAGCTTGTTCTCAGACACTAACTATGGCTACACCTTC. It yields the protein CASSLFSDTNYGYTF.

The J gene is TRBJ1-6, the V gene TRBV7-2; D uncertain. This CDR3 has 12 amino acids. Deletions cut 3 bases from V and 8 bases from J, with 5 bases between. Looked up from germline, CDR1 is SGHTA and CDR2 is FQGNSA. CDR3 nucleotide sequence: TGTGCCAGCAGCTTTAGCGATTCACCCCTCCACTTT. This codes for CASSFSDSPLHF.

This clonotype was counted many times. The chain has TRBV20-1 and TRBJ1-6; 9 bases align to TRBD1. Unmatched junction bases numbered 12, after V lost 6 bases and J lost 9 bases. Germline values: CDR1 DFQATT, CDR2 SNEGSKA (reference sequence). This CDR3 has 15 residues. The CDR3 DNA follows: TGCAGTGCCCAAACAGGGGGCGGTTGGGGTTCACCCCTCCACTTT. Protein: CSAQTGGGWGSPLHF.

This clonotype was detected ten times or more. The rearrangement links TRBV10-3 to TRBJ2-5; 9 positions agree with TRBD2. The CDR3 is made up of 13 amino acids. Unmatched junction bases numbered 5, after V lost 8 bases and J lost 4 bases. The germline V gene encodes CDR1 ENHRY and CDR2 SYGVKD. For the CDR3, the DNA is TGTGCCATCGAGCGGGGGGTGGGAGAGACCCAGTACTTC. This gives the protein CAIERGVGETQYF.

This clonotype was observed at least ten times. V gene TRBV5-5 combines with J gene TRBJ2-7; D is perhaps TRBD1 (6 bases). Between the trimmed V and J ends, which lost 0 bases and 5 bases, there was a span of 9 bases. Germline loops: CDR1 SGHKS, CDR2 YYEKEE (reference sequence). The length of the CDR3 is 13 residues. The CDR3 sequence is CASSLVSGDEQYF. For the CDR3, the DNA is TGTGCCAGCAGCTTGGTTTCAGGGGACGAGCAGTACTTC.

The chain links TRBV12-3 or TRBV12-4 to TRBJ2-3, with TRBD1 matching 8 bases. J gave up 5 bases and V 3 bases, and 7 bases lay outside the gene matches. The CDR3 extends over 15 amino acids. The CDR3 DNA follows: TGTGCCAGCAGTTTGTACAGGGGGAATGAAGATACGCAGTATTTT. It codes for CASSLYRGNEDTQYF.

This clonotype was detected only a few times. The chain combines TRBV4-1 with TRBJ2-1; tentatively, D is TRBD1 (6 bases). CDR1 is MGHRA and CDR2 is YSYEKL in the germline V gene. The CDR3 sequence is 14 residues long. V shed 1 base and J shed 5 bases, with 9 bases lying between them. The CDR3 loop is CASSQAGVNNEQFF. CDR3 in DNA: TGCGCCAGCAGCCAAGCAGGGGTCAACAATGAGCAGTTCTTC.

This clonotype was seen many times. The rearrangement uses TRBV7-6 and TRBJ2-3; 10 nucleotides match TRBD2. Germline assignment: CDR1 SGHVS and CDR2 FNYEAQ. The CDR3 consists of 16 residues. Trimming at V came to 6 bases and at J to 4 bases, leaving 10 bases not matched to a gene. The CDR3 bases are TGTGCCAGCAGGGGGGGTCGGCTAGCGGGGGCAGATACGCAGTATTTT. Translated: CASRGGRLAGADTQYF.

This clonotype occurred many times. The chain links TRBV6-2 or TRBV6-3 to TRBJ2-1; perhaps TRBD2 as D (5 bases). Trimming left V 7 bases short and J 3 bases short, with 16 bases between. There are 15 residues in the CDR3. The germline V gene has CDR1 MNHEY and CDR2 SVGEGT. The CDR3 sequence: CASTKRQRNYNEQFF. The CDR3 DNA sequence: TGTGCCAGCACCAAACGCCAGCGGAACTACAATGAGCAGTTCTTC.

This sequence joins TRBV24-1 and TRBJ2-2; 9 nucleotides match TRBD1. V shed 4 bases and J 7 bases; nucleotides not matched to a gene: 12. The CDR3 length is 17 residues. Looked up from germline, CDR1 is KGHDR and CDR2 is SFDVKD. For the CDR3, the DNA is TGTGCCACCAGTGACACTTTTACAGGGGGCCGGGACGGGGAGCTGTTTTTT. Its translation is CATSDTFTGGRDGELFF.

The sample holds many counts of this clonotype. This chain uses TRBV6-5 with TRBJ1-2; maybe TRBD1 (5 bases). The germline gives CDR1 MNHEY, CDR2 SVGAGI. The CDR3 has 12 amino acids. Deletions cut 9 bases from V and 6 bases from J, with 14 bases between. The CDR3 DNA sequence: TGTGCCAGGCAGGGAGGTCCTGATGGCTACACCTTC. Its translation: CARQGGPDGYTF.

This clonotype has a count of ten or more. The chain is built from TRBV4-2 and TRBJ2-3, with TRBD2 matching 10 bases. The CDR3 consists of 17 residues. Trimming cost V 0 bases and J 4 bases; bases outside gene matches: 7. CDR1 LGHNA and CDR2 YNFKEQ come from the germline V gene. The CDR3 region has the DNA TGTGCCAGCAGCCAAGATCCCCAGCGGGGGGGGTCAGATACGCAGTATTTT. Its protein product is CASSQDPQRGGSDTQYF.

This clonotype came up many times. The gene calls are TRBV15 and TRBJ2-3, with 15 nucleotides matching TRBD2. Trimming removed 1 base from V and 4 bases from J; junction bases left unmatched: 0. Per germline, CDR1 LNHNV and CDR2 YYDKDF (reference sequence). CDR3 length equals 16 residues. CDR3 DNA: TGTGCCACCAGCAGAGGGACTAGCGGGGGGGCAGATACGCAGTATTTT. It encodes CATSRGTSGGADTQYF.

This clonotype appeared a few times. The CDR3 nucleotides are TGTGCCAGCAGCTTAGTAGGGAATAGCAATCAGCCCCAGCATTTT. The encoded protein is CASSLVGNSNQPQHF. The chain has TRBV7-2 and TRBJ1-5; unclear D gene. The V end was cut by 1 base, the J end by 0 bases, with 7 bases between. This CDR3 region has 15 residues. Per germline, CDR1 SGHTA and CDR2 FQGNSA.

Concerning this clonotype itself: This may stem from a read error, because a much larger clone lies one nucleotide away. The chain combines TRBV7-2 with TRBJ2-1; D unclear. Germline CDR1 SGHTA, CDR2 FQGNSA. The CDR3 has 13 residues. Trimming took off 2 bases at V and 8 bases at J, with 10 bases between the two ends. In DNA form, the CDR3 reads TGTGCCAGCAGCTTAAACGGCGTCGATGAGCAGTTCTTC. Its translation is CASSLNGVDEQFF. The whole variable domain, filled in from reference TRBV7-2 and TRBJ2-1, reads GAGVSQSPSNKVTEKGKDVELRCDPISGHTALYWYRQSLGQGLEFLIYFQGNSAPDKSGLPSDRFSAERTGGSVSTLTIQRTQQEDSAVYLCASSLNGVDEQFFGPGTRLTVL.

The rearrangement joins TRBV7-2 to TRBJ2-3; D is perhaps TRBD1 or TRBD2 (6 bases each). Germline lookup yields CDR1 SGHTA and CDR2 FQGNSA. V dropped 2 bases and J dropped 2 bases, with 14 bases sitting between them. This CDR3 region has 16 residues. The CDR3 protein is CASSLRGAVTTDTQYF. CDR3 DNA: TGTGCCAGCAGCTTAAGGGGGGCCGTAACCACAGATACGCAGTATTTT.

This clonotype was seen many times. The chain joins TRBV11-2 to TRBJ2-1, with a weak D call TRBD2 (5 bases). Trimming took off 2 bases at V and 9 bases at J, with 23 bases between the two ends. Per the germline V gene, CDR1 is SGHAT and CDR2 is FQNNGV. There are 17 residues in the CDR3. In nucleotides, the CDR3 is TGTGCCAGCAGCTTACGCGGTATGACTGGGCCTGAGGGTGAGCAGTTCTTC. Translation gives CASSLRGMTGPEGEQFF.

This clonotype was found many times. The CDR3 reads CASSQDAYEQYF. DNA for the CDR3: TGTGCCAGCAGCCAAGATGCCTACGAGCAGTACTTC. This chain connects TRBV11-2 to TRBJ2-7; D is ambiguous. The CDR3 is 12 amino acids. CDR1 and CDR2 (germline): SGHAT, FQNNGV. Trimming pared 5 bases from V and 2 bases from J, leaving 7 bases between. The variable domain in full, with the rest retrieved from reference TRBV11-2 and TRBJ2-7, is EAGVAQSPRYKIIEKRQSVAFWCNPISGHATLYWYQQILGQGPKLLIQFQNNGVVDDSQLPKDRFSAERLKGVDSTLKIQPAKLEDSAVYLCASSQDAYEQYFGPGTRLTVT.